A selection of T cell receptor beta chains follows, all from one sample in a study of cytomegalovirus exposure and HLA in healthy donors. TCRdb's copy holds only in-frame clones and misses some; the assay was immunoSEQ multiplex PCR. Of about 140,000 clones detected, approximately 82% appear once; the ten largest clones hold around 1.5%. Sequencing was carried out using PBMCs. All receptors come from a man aged 25-45 years in good health and CMV-seropositive. The CDR3 runs from the conserved cysteine through the conserved F or W. D genes are given only for firm matches.

V gene: TRBV30
D gene: TRBD1
J gene: TRBJ2-3
CDR3 protein: CAWSQYRGWGSTDTQYF

V gene: TRBV15
D gene: TRBD1
J gene: TRBJ1-1
CDR3 protein: CATSRDQDRGLAFF

V gene: TRBV2
D gene: TRBD1
J gene: TRBJ2-7
CDR3 protein: CASSESTGKYYEQYF

V gene: TRBV28
D gene: NA
J gene: TRBJ2-4
CDR3 protein: CASRLGTGVRIQYF

V gene: TRBV20-1
D gene: NA
J gene: TRBJ1-2
CDR3 protein: CSALRGGGYTF

V gene: TRBV5-5
D gene: NA
J gene: TRBJ2-7
CDR3 protein: CASSLAGNGYEQYF

V gene: TRBV7-9
D gene: NA
J gene: TRBJ2-7
CDR3 protein: CSSSLGHLIPYEQYF

V gene: TRBV19
D gene: NA
J gene: TRBJ2-7
CDR3 protein: CASSKGEGNSYEQYF

V gene: TRBV28
D gene: NA
J gene: TRBJ2-5
CDR3 protein: CASSGGTEVQETQYF

V gene: TRBV5-6
D gene: TRBD1
J gene: TRBJ2-5
CDR3 protein: CASSPTLGTGWNQETQYF

V gene: TRBV21-1
D gene: NA
J gene: TRBJ2-3
CDR3 protein: CASSKQTGTDTQYF

V gene: TRBV2
D gene: TRBD1
J gene: TRBJ1-6
CDR3 protein: CAMSSTGVGNSPLHF

V gene: TRBV5-1
D gene: TRBD1
J gene: TRBJ1-2
CDR3 protein: CASSLGITGASSAPHGYTF

V gene: TRBV7-9
D gene: TRBD1
J gene: TRBJ1-4
CDR3 protein: CASSLLTGGNEKLFF